The rows below give T cell receptor beta chains drawn from one sample of a study of CD8 T cells in Susac syndrome. MiXCR was run by TCRdb on the immunoSEQ multiplex PCR reads, yielding one entry per CDR3 protein. Of roughly 75,000 distinct CDR3 sequences listed, 93% are singletons. Source material: CD4+ T cells from PBMCs. Receptor source: a human donor with Susac syndrome. Both conserved end residues are part of each CDR3. The D gene is left open where the match is weak. Part of the rows lack a size; the others show once, few, many or a class for expanded clones.

cdr3_length d_call clone_size j_call v_call cdr3_nt cdr3_aa
14 NA NA TRBJ2-2 TRBV18 TGTGCCAGCTCACTCCTCAGGGAAACCGGGGAGCTGTTTTTT CASSLLRETGELFF
14 NA once TRBJ2-1 TRBV29-1 TGCAGCGTTGCTCAAAAGTCTTTGGGGATCGAGCAGTTCTTC CSVAQKSLGIEQFF
14 TRBD1 NA TRBJ2-3 TRBV2 TGTGCCAGCAGCGGACAGGGGCTCACAGATACGCAGTATTTT CASSGQGLTDTQYF
13 TRBD1 NA TRBJ1-2 TRBV5-1 TGCGCCAGCAGCCTCGACAGGGGGATCGGCTACACCTTC CASSLDRGIGYTF
14 NA NA TRBJ1-3 TRBV19 TGTGCCAGTAGTATGACGCGGACAGGAAACACCATATATTTT CASSMTRTGNTIYF
14 TRBD1 NA TRBJ1-2 TRBV28 TGTGCCAGCAGTTCCGGACAGGGGAGCTATGGCTACACCTTC CASSSGQGSYGYTF
14 NA NA TRBJ1-5 TRBV5-1 TGCGCCAGCAGCTTGAGCGGCTCCGATCAGCCCCAGCATTTT CASSLSGSDQPQHF
12 NA NA TRBJ2-1 TRBV5-1 TGCGCCAGCAGCCCCACCCCCGGACCGAGGTTCTTC CASSPTPGPRFF
14 TRBD1 NA TRBJ2-7 TRBV5-4 TGTGCCAGCAGCTTAGTGGGACAGGGAGACGAGCAGTACTTC CASSLVGQGDEQYF
12 TRBD1 NA TRBJ1-2 TRBV18 TGTGCCAGCTCATCAGGACAGGGAGGCTACACCTTC CASSSGQGGYTF
15 TRBD1 NA TRBJ2-5 TRBV7-2 TGTGCCAGCAGCCGTCAAACAGGGGGCCGGGAGACCCAGTACTTC CASSRQTGGRETQYF
16 NA NA TRBJ1-5 TRBV7-2 TGTGCCAGCAGCTTAGAGTCGCAGTATAGCAATCAGCCCCAGCATTTT CASSLESQYSNQPQHF
12 NA few TRBJ1-2 TRBV7-2 TGTGCCAGCAGCTTAGAAACGGGAGGCTACACCTTC CASSLETGGYTF
17 NA NA TRBJ1-5 TRBV20-1 TGCAGTGCTGGTACCTTCCAATTAGACGGGCTTTTTCGGCCCCAGCATTTT CSAGTFQLDGLFRPQHF
13 NA once TRBJ1-6 TRBV6-5 TGTGCCAGCAGCCCCGATCCCAATTCACCCCTCCACTTT CASSPDPNSPLHF
14 NA NA TRBJ2-1 TRBV11-2 TGTGCCAGCAGACCCCGGGTTCGGCACAATGAGCAGTTCTTC CASRPRVRHNEQFF
14 NA NA TRBJ1-5 TRBV14 TGTGCCAGCAGCCAAACAGGATCGGATCAGCCCCAGCATTTT CASSQTGSDQPQHF
15 TRBD2 NA TRBJ2-3 TRBV7-8 TGTGCCAGCAGCTCCCCTGCGGGGGGGACAGATACGCAGTATTTT CASSSPAGGTDTQYF
14 TRBD2 NA TRBJ2-2 TRBV7-6 TGTGCCAGCAGCTTGCCAGCTAGCGGCGGGGAGCTGTTTTTT CASSLPASGGELFF
14 TRBD1 NA TRBJ2-7 TRBV9 TGTGCCAGCAGCGCGGGACAGGGTACCTACGAGCAGTACTTC CASSAGQGTYEQYF
19 NA NA TRBJ2-3 TRBV5-1 TGCGCCAGCAGCTTCGGCTGGGGGCTGACAGAGCTAAGCACAGATACGCAGTATTTT CASSFGWGLTELSTDTQYF
12 NA NA TRBJ1-3 TRBV4-2 TGTGCCAGCAGTCGGGCTGGAAACACCATATATTTT CASSRAGNTIYF
15 NA NA TRBJ2-5 TRBV7-2 TGTGCCAGCAGCCTCAGTCCAGGGAACCAAGAGACCCAGTACTTC CASSLSPGNQETQYF
16 NA NA TRBJ2-3 TRBV7-6 TGTGCCAGCAGCTTAGTAGGGGTAACTGGCGCAGATACGCAGTATTTT CASSLVGVTGADTQYF
13 TRBD1 once TRBJ1-1 TRBV6-5 TGTGCCAGCAGTAAACAGGGGGCGTCTGAAGCTTTCTTT CASSKQGASEAFF
16 NA once TRBJ2-3 TRBV20-1 TGCAGTGCTAGAGATTACGGGACCCCCGCCGCGGATACGCAGTATTTT CSARDYGTPAADTQYF
14 NA NA TRBJ1-6 TRBV11-3 TGTGCCAGCAGCTTCAGCCAGCATAATTCACCCCTCCACTTT CASSFSQHNSPLHF
12 NA NA TRBJ2-5 TRBV19 TGTGCCAGTAAAGGCGATCCAGAGACCCAGTACTTC CASKGDPETQYF
14 NA NA TRBJ1-3 TRBV15 TGTGCCACCAGCTCCCCACGAGCTGGAAACACCATATATTTT CATSSPRAGNTIYF
17 NA NA TRBJ2-2 TRBV4-3 TGCGCCAGCAGCCAAGATAAGGCCACTAAGGACACCGGGGAGCTGTTTTTT CASSQDKATKDTGELFF
17 NA NA TRBJ2-1 TRBV11-2 TGTGCCAGCAGCTTATCGTTCCAATTTCCAGGGAACAATGAGCAGTTCTTC CASSLSFQFPGNNEQFF
13 NA NA TRBJ1-4 TRBV12-3/TRBV12-4 TGTGCCAGTGATACAGACGCTAATGAAAAACTGTTTTTT CASDTDANEKLFF
14 TRBD1 NA TRBJ1-2 TRBV20-1 TGCAGTGCTAGGGGGGACAGCGGCACCTATGGCTACACCTTC CSARGDSGTYGYTF
13 NA NA TRBJ1-2 TRBV15 TGTGCCACCAGCAGCGCTCTGTCGGATGGCTACACCTTC CATSSALSDGYTF
11 NA NA TRBJ2-7 TRBV2 TGTGCCAGCCGAGCCCCTGACGAGCAGTACTTC CASRAPDEQYF
14 NA NA TRBJ2-2 TRBV30 TGTGCCTGGAAGGCGGGTGGAGTCCCCGGGGAGCTGTTTTTT CAWKAGGVPGELFF
18 NA NA TRBJ2-3 TRBV7-3 TGTGCCAGCAGCTTACTCTCGGACAGCTTGCCTGGGACAGATACGCAGTATTTT CASSLLSDSLPGTDTQYF
14 NA NA TRBJ1-2 TRBV7-9 TGTGCCAGCAACTCGGTGGGGGGAGACTATGGCTACACCTTC CASNSVGGDYGYTF
16 TRBD2 NA TRBJ2-1 TRBV7-8 TGTGCCAGCAGCTTAAGACTAGCGGGGGGAGGGAGTGAGCAGTTCTTC CASSLRLAGGGSEQFF
14 NA NA TRBJ2-5 TRBV6-1 TGTGCCAGCAGTGAACATGGGTCGCGGGAGACCCAGTACTTC CASSEHGSRETQYF
15 NA NA TRBJ1-1 TRBV20-1 TGCAGTGCTAGAACCCTTGACCCCATCAACACTGAAGCTTTCTTT CSARTLDPINTEAFF
14 NA NA TRBJ2-1 TRBV7-2 TGTGCCAGCAGCCGCGGGACGTCATACAATGAGCAGTTCTTC CASSRGTSYNEQFF
14 NA NA TRBJ2-2 TRBV5-1 TGCGCCAGCCGCCGGCAGGTGAACACCGGGGAGCTGTTTTTT CASRRQVNTGELFF
17 NA NA TRBJ2-2 TRBV13 TGTGCCAGCAGCTGGCATACCGGGACGAAGAACACCGGGGAGCTGTTTTTT CASSWHTGTKNTGELFF
14 NA NA TRBJ2-2 TRBV4-2 TGTGCCAGCAGCCAAGACCCCTTGGCCGGGGAGCTGTTTTTT CASSQDPLAGELFF
15 NA NA TRBJ2-2 TRBV6-6 TGTGCCACCCGGGGGGCACAGGGGAACACCGGGGAGCTGTTTTTT CATRGAQGNTGELFF
16 NA NA TRBJ2-7 TRBV6-2/TRBV6-3 TGTGCCAGCAGTTACAGTTGGACAGCCCGAAACTACGAGCAGTACTTC CASSYSWTARNYEQYF
13 NA NA TRBJ2-2 TRBV25-1 TGTGCCAGCAGTGACAGGGGCCCCGGGGAGCTGTTTTTT CASSDRGPGELFF